This passage covers 15 T cell receptor beta chains from one sample sequenced in a study of blood T cell repertoires in COVID-19. Assay used: immunoSEQ multiplex PCR; TCRdb lists only in-frame clones, some missing. The sample carries over 350,000 clones, 70% to 90% recorded once. The sequencing sample was made of PBMCs or T cells enriched from blood (not recorded which). The receptors here all came from a young woman with acute COVID-19.

This clone is a singleton in its sample. CDR3 nucleotides: TGTGCCATCAGTAAGGGGGACAGGGGCCCAAGAGCTGAAGCTTTCTTT. It yields the protein CAISKGDRGPRAEAFF. The gene calls are TRBV10-3 and TRBJ1-1, with 10 bases fitting TRBD1. Per the germline V gene, CDR1 is ENHRY and CDR2 is SYGVKD. V was clipped by 5 bases and J by 6 bases; unmatched bases: 12. The CDR3 length is 16 residues.

In its sample, this clone was seen a few times. The chain recombines TRBV27 with TRBJ2-5; 11 positions match TRBD2. Germline V gene sequence: CDR1 MNHEY, CDR2 SMNVEV (reference sequence). The length of the CDR3 is 15 residues. V trimming: 4 bases; J trimming: 5 bases; junction bases outside the gene matches: 6. The CDR3: CASSSTSGSLETQYF. In DNA, the CDR3 is TGTGCCAGCAGTTCCACTAGCGGGAGTTTGGAGACCCAGTACTTC.

In DNA, the CDR3 is TGTGCCAGCAACAAAGAGGGCGAGACCCAGTACTTC. Translating it yields CASNKEGETQYF. The chain has TRBV9 and TRBJ2-5; D is perhaps TRBD2 (5 bases). CDR1 SGDLS and CDR2 YYNGEE come from the germline V gene. Trimming took 6 bases from V and 5 from J, leaving 11 bases between them. The CDR3 totals 12 residues.

The chain uses TRBV7-3 and TRBJ2-5, with D uncertain. This CDR3 has 13 residues. Trimming stripped 0 bases from V and 3 bases from J, with 5 bases between. Looked up from germline, CDR1 is SGHTA and CDR2 is FQGTGA. CDR3 nucleotide sequence: TGTGCCAGCAGCTTAACCCAGGAAGAGACCCAGTACTTC. Translated: CASSLTQEETQYF.

This clone was counted a few times. The identical CDR3 is also encoded by other nucleotide sequences in the sample. The chain recombines TRBV6-5 with TRBJ1-2, with TRBD1 as a possible D gene (6 bases). The CDR3 has 13 amino acids. Germline CDR1 is MNHEY and CDR2 is SVGAGI. Trimming cost V 6 bases and J 5 bases, with 13 bases left between them. The CDR3 here is CASSTGTNYGYTF. The CDR3 nucleotides read TGTGCCAGCAGCACCGGGACAAATTATGGCTACACCTTC.

This sequence joins TRBV30 and TRBJ1-5, with TRBD1 as a possible D gene (5 bases). Germline loops: CDR1 GTSNPN, CDR2 SVGIG (reference sequence). The CDR3 runs to 15 residues. V was shortened by 3 bases and J by 3 bases, with 15 bases between the two germline ends. The CDR3 spells CAWSVGRGINQPQHF. The CDR3, as DNA: TGTGCCTGGAGCGTCGGTCGGGGGATCAATCAGCCCCAGCATTTT.

The chain employs TRBV5-6 and TRBJ1-5; 8 nucleotides align to TRBD1. Trimming removed 3 bases from V and 5 bases from J; junction bases left unmatched: 4. The germline gives CDR1 SGHDT, CDR2 YYEEEE. The CDR3 covers 14 residues. CDR3 in amino acids: CASSSDREYQPQHF. The CDR3 nucleotides read TGTGCCAGCAGCTCGGACAGGGAGTATCAGCCCCAGCATTTT. Complete variable domain (other parts from reference TRBV5-6 and TRBJ1-5): DAGVTQSPTHLIKTRGQQVTLRCSPKSGHDTVSWYQQALGQGPQFIFQYYEEEERQRGNFPDRFSGHQFPNYSSELNVNALLLGDSALYLCASSSDREYQPQHFGDGTRLSIL.

This clone was seen a handful of times. The V and J genes are TRBV2 and TRBJ1-5; D is unclear. The CDR3 is made up of 14 amino acids. Germline CDR1 reads SNHLY; CDR2 reads FYNNEI. V lost 6 bases and J lost 2, with 11 bases in between. CDR3 in DNA: TGTGCCAGCAGCCAACACGGAGGCAATCAGCCCCAGCATTTT. Translation gives CASSQHGGNQPQHF.

The chain carries TRBV12-3 or TRBV12-4 and TRBJ2-5, with D hard to call. This CDR3 region has 11 residues. V lost 8 bases to trimming and J lost 2 bases, with 6 bases between them. The CDR3 nucleotides are TGTGCCAGCCGAGGTCAAGAGACCCAGTACTTC. Translating gives CASRGQETQYF.

This chain uses TRBV3-1 (or the pseudogene TRBV3-2) with TRBJ2-3; tentatively, D is TRBD2 (6 bases). Per germline, CDR1 LGHDT and CDR2 YNNKEL (reference sequence). The CDR3 sequence is 18 residues long. Trimming stripped 6 bases from V and 0 bases from J, with 22 bases between. The CDR3 region is CASSSKRIFGTSTDTQYF. The DNA for the CDR3 is TGTGCCAGCAGTTCAAAAAGGATCTTTGGGACTAGCACAGATACGCAGTATTTT.

This CDR3 is CASSFQEDTQYF. CDR3 coding DNA: TGTGCCAGCAGCTTCCAGGAAGATACGCAGTATTTT. The genes are TRBV7-6 and TRBJ2-3, with D unresolved. CDR3 size: 12 residues. Germline V gene data show CDR1 as SGHVS and CDR2 as FNYEAQ. The V end was cut by 3 bases, the J end by 5 bases, with 6 bases between.

On this clone: Additional DNA sequences in this sample encode the identical CDR3. This chain links TRBV19 with TRBJ1-5; the D is unclear. CDR3 size: 13 residues. Germline V gene lookup returns CDR1 LNHDA and CDR2 SQIVND (reference sequence). The V end lost 1 base, the J end lost 2 bases, and 3 bases lay between the germline ends. CDR3 in DNA: TGTGCCAGTAGTATAGCCGGCAATCAGCCCCAGCATTTT. Its protein is CASSIAGNQPQHF.

The chain carries TRBV6-4 and TRBJ1-5; 9 bases match TRBD1. Germline V gives CDR1 MRHNA, CDR2 SNTAGT. This CDR3 has 21 amino acids. V dropped 0 bases and J dropped 2; count of bases not matched to a gene: 17. CDR3 protein: CASSDSSLRYRQGDGNQPQHF. The CDR3, as DNA: TGTGCCAGCAGTGACTCGAGTTTACGATACCGACAGGGGGACGGCAATCAGCCCCAGCATTTT.

The gene calls are TRBV9 and TRBJ2-1, with 9 bases aligning to TRBD2. Germline assignment: CDR1 SGDLS and CDR2 YYNGEE. Trimming removed 0 bases from V and 8 bases from J; junction bases left unmatched: 6. The CDR3 is made up of 15 amino acids. Written as DNA, the CDR3 is TGTGCCAGCAGCGTAGAGGCGGGGGGGTTCGATGAGCAGTTCTTC. Protein: CASSVEAGGFDEQFF. The full variable domain, with the rest looked up from reference TRBV9 and TRBJ2-1, is DSGVTQTPKHLITATGQRVTLRCSPRSGDLSVYWYQQSLDQGLQFLIQYYNGEERAKGNILERFSAQQFPDLHSELNLSSLELGDSALYFCASSVEAGGFDEQFFGPGTRLTVL.

This clone was seen a handful of times. The rearrangement uses TRBV5-4 and TRBJ1-2; perhaps TRBD1 as D (6 bases). The V gene lost 3 bases and the J gene lost 8 bases, with 14 bases spanning the gap. CDR1 and CDR2 from the germline V gene are SGHNT and YYREEE (reference sequence). The CDR3 is made up of 13 amino acids. In DNA form, the CDR3 reads TGTGCCAGCAGCTCGGACAGTCTTGGGGGCTACACCTTC. Amino acids: CASSSDSLGGYTF.